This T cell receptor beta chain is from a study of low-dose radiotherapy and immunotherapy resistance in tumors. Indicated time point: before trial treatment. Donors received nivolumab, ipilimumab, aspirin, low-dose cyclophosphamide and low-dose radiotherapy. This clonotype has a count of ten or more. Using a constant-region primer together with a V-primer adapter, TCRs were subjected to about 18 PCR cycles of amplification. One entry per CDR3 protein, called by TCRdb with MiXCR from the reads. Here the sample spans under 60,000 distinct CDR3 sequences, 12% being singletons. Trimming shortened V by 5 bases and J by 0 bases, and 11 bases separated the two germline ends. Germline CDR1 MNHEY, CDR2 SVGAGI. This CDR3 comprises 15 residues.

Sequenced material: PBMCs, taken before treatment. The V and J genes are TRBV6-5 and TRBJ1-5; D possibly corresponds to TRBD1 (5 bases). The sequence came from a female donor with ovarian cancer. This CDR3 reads CASSRDSYSNQPQHF. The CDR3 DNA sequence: TGTGCCAGCAGTCGAGACAGTTATAGCAATCAGCCCCAGCATTTT.